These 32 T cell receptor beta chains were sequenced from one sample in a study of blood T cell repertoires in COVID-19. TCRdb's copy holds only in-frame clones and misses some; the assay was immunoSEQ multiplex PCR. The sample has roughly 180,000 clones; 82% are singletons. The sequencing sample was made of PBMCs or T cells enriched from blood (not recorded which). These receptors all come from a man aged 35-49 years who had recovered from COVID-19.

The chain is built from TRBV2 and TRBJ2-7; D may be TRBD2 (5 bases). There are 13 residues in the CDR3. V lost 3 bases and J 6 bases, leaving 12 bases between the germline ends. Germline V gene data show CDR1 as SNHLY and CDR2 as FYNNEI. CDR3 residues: CASSDEGVLEQYV. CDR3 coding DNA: TGTGCCAGCAGTGATGAGGGAGTTCTCGAGCAGTACGTC.

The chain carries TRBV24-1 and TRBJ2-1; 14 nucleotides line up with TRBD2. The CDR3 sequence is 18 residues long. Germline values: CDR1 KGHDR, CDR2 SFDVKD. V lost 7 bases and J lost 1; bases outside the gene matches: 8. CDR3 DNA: TGTGCCACCAGCAGCGGGACTAGCGGGAGTGGATCCTACAATGAGCAGTTCTTC. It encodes CATSSGTSGSGSYNEQFF.

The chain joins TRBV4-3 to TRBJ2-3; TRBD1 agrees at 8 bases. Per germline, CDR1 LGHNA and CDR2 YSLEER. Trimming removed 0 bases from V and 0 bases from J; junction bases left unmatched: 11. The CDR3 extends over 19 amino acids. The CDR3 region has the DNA TGCGCCAGCAGCCAAGAACCCCCCCACGGGACAGGCAGCACAGATACGCAGTATTTT. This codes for CASSQEPPHGTGSTDTQYF.

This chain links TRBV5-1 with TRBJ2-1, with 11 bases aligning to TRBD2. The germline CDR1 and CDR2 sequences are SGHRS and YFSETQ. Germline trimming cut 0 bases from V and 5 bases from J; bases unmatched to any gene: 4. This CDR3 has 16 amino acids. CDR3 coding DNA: TGCGCCAGCAGCTTGGATAGCGGGAGGGCTGACAATGAGCAGTTCTTC. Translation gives CASSLDSGRADNEQFF.

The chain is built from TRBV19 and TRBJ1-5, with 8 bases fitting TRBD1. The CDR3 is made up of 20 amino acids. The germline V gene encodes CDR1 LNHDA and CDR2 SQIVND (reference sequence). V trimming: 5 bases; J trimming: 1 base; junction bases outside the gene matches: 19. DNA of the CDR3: TGTGCCAGTAGTTCCCTACAGGGGGTCTGGGCACGCGAAAGCAATCAGCCCCAGCATTTT. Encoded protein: CASSSLQGVWARESNQPQHF.

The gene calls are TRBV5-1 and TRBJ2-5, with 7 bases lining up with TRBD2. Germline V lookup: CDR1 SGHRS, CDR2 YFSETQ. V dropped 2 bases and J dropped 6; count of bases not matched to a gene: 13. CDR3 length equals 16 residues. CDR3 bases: TGCGCCAGCAGCTTTCAGGCCAGCGGGAATTGGCAGACCCAGTACTTC. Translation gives CASSFQASGNWQTQYF. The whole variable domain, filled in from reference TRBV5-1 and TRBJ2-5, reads KAGVTQTPRYLIKTRGQQVTLSCSPISGHRSVSWYQQTPGQGLQFLFEYFSETQRNKGNFPGRFSGRQFSNSRSEMNVSTLELGDSALYLCASSFQASGNWQTQYFGPGTRLLVL.

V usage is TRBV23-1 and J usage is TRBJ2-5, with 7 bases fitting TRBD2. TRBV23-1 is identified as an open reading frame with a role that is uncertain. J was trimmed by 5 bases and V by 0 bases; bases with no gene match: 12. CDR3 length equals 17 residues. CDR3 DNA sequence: TGCGCCAGCAGTCAATCGCAGGGACTATTTGACGCGGAGACCCAGTACTTC. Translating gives CASSQSQGLFDAETQYF.

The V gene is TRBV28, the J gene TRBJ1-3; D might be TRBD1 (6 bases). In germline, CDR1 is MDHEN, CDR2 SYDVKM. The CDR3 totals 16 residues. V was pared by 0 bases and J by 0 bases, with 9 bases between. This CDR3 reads CASSLWGAHSGNTIYF. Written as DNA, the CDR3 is TGTGCCAGCAGTTTATGGGGGGCACACTCTGGAAACACCATATATTTT.

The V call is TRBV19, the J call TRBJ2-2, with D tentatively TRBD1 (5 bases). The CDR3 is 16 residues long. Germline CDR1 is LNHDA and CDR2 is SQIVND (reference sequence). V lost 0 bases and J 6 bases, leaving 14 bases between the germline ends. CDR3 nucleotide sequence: TGTGCCAGTAGTATAGAAAGTACAGGTTTCGCCGGGGAGCTGTTTTTT. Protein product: CASSIESTGFAGELFF.

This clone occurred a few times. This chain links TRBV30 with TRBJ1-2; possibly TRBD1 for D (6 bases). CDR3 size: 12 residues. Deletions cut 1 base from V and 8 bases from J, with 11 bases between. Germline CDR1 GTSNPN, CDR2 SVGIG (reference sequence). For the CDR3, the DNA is TGTGCCTGGAGTGCTGGGGGCAGGGGCTACACCTTC. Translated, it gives CAWSAGGRGYTF.

In DNA form, the CDR3 reads TGTGCCAGCAGTCGCGCGCATGGACAGGGGGGGGTGCTGGGCAATCAGCCCCAGCATTTT. This sequence encodes CASSRAHGQGGVLGNQPQHF. The chain links TRBV27 to TRBJ1-5, with TRBD1 matching 10 bases. The germline V gene encodes CDR1 MNHEY and CDR2 SMNVEV (reference sequence). V shed 5 bases, J shed 2 bases, and the junction held 18 bases outside the gene matches. The CDR3 covers 20 residues.

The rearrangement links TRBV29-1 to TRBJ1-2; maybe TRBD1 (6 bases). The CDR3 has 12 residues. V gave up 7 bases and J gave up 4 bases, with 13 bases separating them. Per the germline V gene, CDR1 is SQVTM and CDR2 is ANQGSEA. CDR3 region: CSENRAGYGYTF. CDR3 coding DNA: TGCAGCGAAAACAGGGCTGGCTATGGCTACACCTTC.

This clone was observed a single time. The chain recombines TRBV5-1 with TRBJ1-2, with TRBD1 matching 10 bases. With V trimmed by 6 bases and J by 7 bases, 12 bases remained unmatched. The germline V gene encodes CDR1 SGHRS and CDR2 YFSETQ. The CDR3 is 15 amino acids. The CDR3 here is CASIPTGGYSGGYTF. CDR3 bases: TGCGCCAGCATCCCGACAGGGGGCTACTCGGGTGGCTACACCTTC.

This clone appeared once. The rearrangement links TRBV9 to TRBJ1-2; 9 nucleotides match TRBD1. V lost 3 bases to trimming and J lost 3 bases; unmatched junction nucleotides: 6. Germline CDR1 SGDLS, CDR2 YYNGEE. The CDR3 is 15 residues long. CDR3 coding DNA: TGTGCCAGCAGCGAGACGGGACAGGGATACTATGGCTACACCTTC. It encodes CASSETGQGYYGYTF.

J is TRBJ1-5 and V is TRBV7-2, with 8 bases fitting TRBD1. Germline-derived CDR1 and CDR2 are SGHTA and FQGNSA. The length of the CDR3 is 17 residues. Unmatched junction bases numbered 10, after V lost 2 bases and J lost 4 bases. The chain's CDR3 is CASSLIGGRQGNQPQHF. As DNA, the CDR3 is TGTGCCAGCAGCTTAATAGGTGGCCGACAGGGGAATCAGCCCCAGCATTTT.

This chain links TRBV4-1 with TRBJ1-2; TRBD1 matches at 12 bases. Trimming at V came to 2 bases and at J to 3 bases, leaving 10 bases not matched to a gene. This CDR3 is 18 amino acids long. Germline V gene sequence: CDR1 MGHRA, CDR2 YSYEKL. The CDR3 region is CASSQFMEGQGADYGYTF. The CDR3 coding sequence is TGCGCCAGCAGCCAATTTATGGAGGGACAGGGGGCTGACTATGGCTACACCTTC.

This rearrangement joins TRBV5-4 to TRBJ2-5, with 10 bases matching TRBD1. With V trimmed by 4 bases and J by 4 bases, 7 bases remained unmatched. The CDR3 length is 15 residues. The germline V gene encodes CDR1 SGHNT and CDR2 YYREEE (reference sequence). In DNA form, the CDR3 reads TGTGCCAGCAGCCCCGGGACAGGGGAGAGAGAGACCCAGTACTTC. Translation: CASSPGTGERETQYF.

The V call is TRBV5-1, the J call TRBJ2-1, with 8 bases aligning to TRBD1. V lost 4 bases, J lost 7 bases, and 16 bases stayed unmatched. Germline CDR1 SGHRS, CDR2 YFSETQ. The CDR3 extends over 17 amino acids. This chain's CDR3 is CASSVAPGGRIQNEQFF. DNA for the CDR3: TGCGCCAGCAGCGTAGCACCAGGGGGCCGGATCCAGAATGAGCAGTTCTTC.

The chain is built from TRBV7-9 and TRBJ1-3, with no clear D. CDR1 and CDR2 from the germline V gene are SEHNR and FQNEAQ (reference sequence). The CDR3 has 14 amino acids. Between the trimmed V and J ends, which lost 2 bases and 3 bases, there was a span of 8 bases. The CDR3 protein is CASSLKEDGNTIYF. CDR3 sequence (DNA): TGTGCCAGCAGCTTAAAGGAGGATGGAAACACCATATATTTT.

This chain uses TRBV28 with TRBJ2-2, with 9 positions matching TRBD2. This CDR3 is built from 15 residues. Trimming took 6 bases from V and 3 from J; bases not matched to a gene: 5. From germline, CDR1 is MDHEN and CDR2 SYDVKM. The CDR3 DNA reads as TGTGCCAGCAGCCTTAGCGGGAGAGACACCGGGGAGCTGTTTTTT. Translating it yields CASSLSGRDTGELFF.

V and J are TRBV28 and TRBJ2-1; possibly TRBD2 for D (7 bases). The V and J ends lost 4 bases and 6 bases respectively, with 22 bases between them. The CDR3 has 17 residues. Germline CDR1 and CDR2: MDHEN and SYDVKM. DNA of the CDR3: TGTGCCAGCAGTTCCCCCTCCTCCGGGGGGCGGGCCAATGAGCAGTTCTTC. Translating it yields CASSSPSSGGRANEQFF.

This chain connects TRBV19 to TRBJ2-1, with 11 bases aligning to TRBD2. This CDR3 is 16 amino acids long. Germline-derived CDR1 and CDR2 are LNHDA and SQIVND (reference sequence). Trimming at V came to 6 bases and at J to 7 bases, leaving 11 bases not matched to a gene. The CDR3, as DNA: TGTGCCAGTAGCGGAATAGCGGGAGGGCATGGTAATGAGCAGTTCTTC. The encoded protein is CASSGIAGGHGNEQFF.

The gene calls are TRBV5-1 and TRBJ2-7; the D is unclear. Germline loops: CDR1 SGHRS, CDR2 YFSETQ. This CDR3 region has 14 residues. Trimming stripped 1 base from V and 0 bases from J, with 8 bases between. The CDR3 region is CASSLRLNSYEQYF. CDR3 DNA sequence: TGCGCCAGCAGCTTGCGCCTAAACTCCTACGAGCAGTACTTC.

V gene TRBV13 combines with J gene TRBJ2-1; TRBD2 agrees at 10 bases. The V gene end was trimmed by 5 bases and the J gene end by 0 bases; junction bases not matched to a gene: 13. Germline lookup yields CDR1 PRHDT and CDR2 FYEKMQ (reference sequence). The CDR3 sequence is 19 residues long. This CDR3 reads CASSRGLAVQESSYNEQFF. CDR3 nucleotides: TGTGCCAGCAGCAGAGGACTAGCGGTACAAGAAAGCTCCTACAATGAGCAGTTCTTC.

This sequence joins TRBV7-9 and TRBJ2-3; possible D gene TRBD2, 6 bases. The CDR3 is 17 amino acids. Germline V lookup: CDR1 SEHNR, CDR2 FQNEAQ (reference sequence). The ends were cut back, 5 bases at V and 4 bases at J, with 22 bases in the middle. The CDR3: CASSQRDAGPGADTQYF. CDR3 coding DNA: TGTGCCAGCAGCCAGAGGGACGCGGGACCGGGTGCAGATACGCAGTATTTT.

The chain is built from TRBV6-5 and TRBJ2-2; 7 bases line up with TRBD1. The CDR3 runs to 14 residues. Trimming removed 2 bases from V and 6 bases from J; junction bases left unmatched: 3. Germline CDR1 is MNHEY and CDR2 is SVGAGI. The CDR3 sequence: CASSYATGSGELFF. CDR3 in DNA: TGTGCCAGCAGTTACGCGACAGGGTCCGGGGAGCTGTTTTTT.

The CDR3: CAISESRLADEQFF. Here the CDR3 DNA reads TGTGCCATCAGTGAGTCTAGGCTAGCTGATGAGCAGTTCTTC. The genes are TRBV10-3 and TRBJ2-1, with D possibly matching TRBD2 (5 bases). Per the germline V gene, CDR1 is ENHRY and CDR2 is SYGVKD. The CDR3 runs to 14 residues. The V end was cut by 0 bases, the J end by 8 bases, with 11 bases between.

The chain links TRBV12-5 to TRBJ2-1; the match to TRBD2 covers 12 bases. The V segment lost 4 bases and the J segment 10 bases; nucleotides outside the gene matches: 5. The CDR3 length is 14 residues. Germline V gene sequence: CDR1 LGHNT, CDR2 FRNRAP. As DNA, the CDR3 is TGTGCTAGTGGTTATCTAGCGGGAGGGGGCGAGCAGTTCTTC. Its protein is CASGYLAGGGEQFF.

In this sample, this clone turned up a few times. DNA for the CDR3: TGTGCCAGCAGTTTACAGTATTATGGCTACACCTTC. This codes for CASSLQYYGYTF. V gene TRBV28 combines with J gene TRBJ1-2; no firm D call. This CDR3 spans 12 amino acids. Germline V gene lookup returns CDR1 MDHEN and CDR2 SYDVKM. Trimming left V 2 bases short and J 5 bases short, with 6 bases between.

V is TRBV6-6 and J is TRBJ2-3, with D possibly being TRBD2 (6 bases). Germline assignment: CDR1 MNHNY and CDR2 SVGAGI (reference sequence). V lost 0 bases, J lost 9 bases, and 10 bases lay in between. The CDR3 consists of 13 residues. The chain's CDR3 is CASSYSSAGTQYF. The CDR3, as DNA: TGTGCCAGCAGTTACTCATCGGCGGGGACGCAGTATTTT.

The CDR3 is CASSLLGDNYGYTF. The DNA for the CDR3 is TGTGCCAGCAGCTTATTGGGAGACAACTATGGCTACACCTTC. The gene calls are TRBV7-9 and TRBJ1-2, with D unresolved. This CDR3 has 14 amino acids. Germline V gene sequence: CDR1 SEHNR, CDR2 FQNEAQ (reference sequence). Trimming left V 2 bases short and J 2 bases short, with 9 bases between. The whole variable domain, filled in from reference TRBV7-9 and TRBJ1-2, reads DTGVSQNPRHKITKRGQNVTFRCDPISEHNRLYWYRQTLGQGPEFLTYFQNEAQLEKSRLLSDRFSAERPKGSFSTLEIQRTEQGDSAMYLCASSLLGDNYGYTFGSGTRLTVV.

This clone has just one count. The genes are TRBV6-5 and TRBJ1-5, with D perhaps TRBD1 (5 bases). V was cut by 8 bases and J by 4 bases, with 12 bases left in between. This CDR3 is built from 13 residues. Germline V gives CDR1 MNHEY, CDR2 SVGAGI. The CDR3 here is CASHWGLNQPQHF. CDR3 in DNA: TGTGCCAGCCATTGGGGCCTTAATCAGCCCCAGCATTTT.